Following are 20 T cell receptor beta chains from one sample sequenced in a study of blood T cells in healthy people across ages. A second PCR of about 6 to 12 cycles used a sample-barcoded 5' primer and a J-beta primer mix. TCRdb itself ran the 5' RACE reads through MiXCR, one entry per CDR3 protein. Of about 1.4 million distinct CDR3 sequences listed, roughly 64% are singletons. Input material: blood. These TCRs come from a man between 18 and 29 years old in good health.

This clonotype appeared a few times. The CDR3 DNA follows: TGCAGTGCTAGAGATGCCAGGGACACTGAAGCTTTCTTT. The encoded protein is CSARDARDTEAFF. The chain is built from TRBV20-1 and TRBJ1-1; D is perhaps TRBD1 (5 bases). The germline V gene encodes CDR1 DFQATT and CDR2 SNEGSKA (reference sequence). The CDR3 sequence is 13 residues long. Trimming removed 0 bases at V and 3 bases at J, with 8 bases between.

The chain combines TRBV3-1 with TRBJ2-3; no firm D call. The V gene lost 2 bases and the J gene lost 1 base, with 7 bases spanning the gap. Germline V gene data show CDR1 as LGHDT and CDR2 as YNNKEL (reference sequence). This CDR3 has 14 amino acids. CDR3 amino acids: CASSQISGTDTQYF. The CDR3 nucleotides are TGTGCCAGCAGCCAAATCAGCGGCACAGATACGCAGTATTTT.

The V call is TRBV21-1, the J call TRBJ2-4. TRBV21-1 is designated a pseudogene. The CDR3 covers 17 residues. The CDR3 DNA sequence: TGTGCCAGCAGCAAATATACCACCACGGAGGCCAAAAACATTCAGTACTTC. This codes for CASSKYTTTEAKNIQYF.

The chain joins TRBV7-2 to TRBJ1-6; D is ambiguous. Germline CDR1 and CDR2: SGHTA and FQGNSA. The CDR3 is made up of 13 amino acids. The V end was cut by 3 bases, the J end by 11 bases, with 11 bases between. DNA for the CDR3: TGTGCCAGCAGCTTTGGGAGCGGCACACCCCTCCACTTT. Protein sequence: CASSFGSGTPLHF.

The chain is built from TRBV3-1 and TRBJ1-2; D perhaps matches TRBD1 (6 bases). Germline values: CDR1 LGHDT, CDR2 YNNKEL (reference sequence). V shed 6 bases and J shed 4 bases, with 15 bases lying between them. The CDR3 totals 14 residues. CDR3 loop: CASRPQGLSYGYTF. For the CDR3, the DNA is TGTGCCAGCAGACCTCAGGGGCTCTCCTATGGCTACACCTTC.

V gene TRBV7-2 combines with J gene TRBJ2-1; possible D gene TRBD2, 5 bases. Germline-derived CDR1 and CDR2 are SGHTA and FQGNSA. The CDR3 has 16 amino acids. Trimming took off 5 bases at V and 10 bases at J, with 24 bases between the two ends. CDR3 amino acids: CASSRTFVDLWLEQFF. The CDR3 nucleotides are TGTGCCAGCAGCCGGACTTTTGTAGATCTTTGGTTGGAGCAGTTCTTC.

V usage is TRBV12-3 or TRBV12-4 and J usage is TRBJ2-3; TRBD2 aligns across 12 bases. This CDR3 has 17 residues. J gave up 1 base and V 5 bases, and 7 bases lay outside the gene matches. In DNA, the CDR3 is TGTGCCAGCAGTCCCAGACTAGCGGGAGTGCGCACAGATACGCAGTATTTT. Translating gives CASSPRLAGVRTDTQYF.

The chain joins TRBV9 to TRBJ2-3; 10 bases agree with TRBD2. The CDR3 has 17 residues. J gave up 3 bases and V 4 bases, and 11 bases lay outside the gene matches. Germline lookup yields CDR1 SGDLS and CDR2 YYNGEE. This CDR3 reads CASSSVLAGAGTDTQYF. The CDR3 DNA reads as TGTGCCAGCAGCTCCGTCCTAGCGGGAGCGGGGACAGATACGCAGTATTTT.

In its sample, this clonotype was seen many times. One end of the junction fails to match germline, which may point to a read error. This chain uses TRBV7-8 with TRBJ2-3; D is ambiguous. In germline, CDR1 is SGHVS, CDR2 FQNEAQ. The CDR3 runs to 13 residues. As DNA, the CDR3 is TGTGCCAGCAGCGTAGCCCGCGGAGATACGCAGTATTTT. Its translation: CASSVARGDTQYF.

This clonotype has a handful of counts. The chain links TRBV9 to TRBJ2-3, with TRBD2 matching over 10 bases. The J segment lost 10 bases and the V segment lost 4 bases, leaving 3 bases of the junction unmatched. CDR3 length: 12 residues. Looked up from germline, CDR1 is SGDLS and CDR2 is YYNGEE. The CDR3 here is CASSSSGGAQYF. The DNA of the CDR3 is TGTGCCAGCAGCTCCAGCGGGGGGGCGCAGTATTTT.

This clonotype turned up a few times. The chain carries TRBV4-2 and TRBJ1-1; no definite D call. CDR1 LGHNA and CDR2 YNFKEQ come from the germline V gene. V lost 3 bases and J 1 base, leaving 12 bases between the germline ends. The CDR3 extends over 15 amino acids. The CDR3 DNA follows: TGTGCCAGCAGCCATGGGGTGCCCAGGAACACTGAAGCTTTCTTT. This gives the protein CASSHGVPRNTEAFF.

V and J are TRBV7-2 and TRBJ2-3, with D perhaps given as TRBD1 or TRBD2 (7 bases each). CDR1 is SGHTA and CDR2 is FQGNSA in the germline V gene. CDR3 size: 15 residues. V lost 7 bases, J lost 1 base, and 15 bases lay in between. The CDR3: CASKQGGGGTDTQYF. CDR3 bases: TGTGCCAGCAAGCAGGGGGGGGGAGGCACAGATACGCAGTATTTT.

The chain uses TRBV7-2 and TRBJ2-7; D possibly corresponds to TRBD2 (5 bases). Germline CDR1 and CDR2: SGHTA and FQGNSA. V lost 1 base and J lost 2, with 9 bases in between. The CDR3 has 14 residues. This chain's CDR3 is CASSLDLAAYEQYF. The DNA for the CDR3 is TGTGCCAGCAGCTTAGACCTAGCAGCCTACGAGCAGTACTTC. The whole variable domain, remainder taken from reference TRBV7-2 and TRBJ2-7, is GAGVSQSPSNKVTEKGKDVELRCDPISGHTALYWYRQSLGQGLEFLIYFQGNSAPDKSGLPSDRFSAERTGGSVSTLTIQRTQQEDSAVYLCASSLDLAAYEQYFGPGTRLTVT.

In its sample, this clonotype was seen a few times. The chain uses TRBV27 and TRBJ2-3; D gene unclear. Per the germline V gene, CDR1 is MNHEY and CDR2 is SMNVEV (reference sequence). The CDR3 runs 13 residues. Trimming removed 3 bases from V and 2 bases from J, with 6 bases in between. CDR3 amino acids: CASSFLNTDTQYF. CDR3 coding DNA: TGTGCCAGCAGTTTCCTCAACACAGATACGCAGTATTTT.

This clonotype showed up just a few times. V gene TRBV20-1 combines with J gene TRBJ2-1, with 10 bases lining up with TRBD2. With 3 bases clipped from V and 3 bases from J, the junction kept 5 bases outside the gene matches. This CDR3 is built from 15 residues. From germline, CDR1 is DFQATT and CDR2 SNEGSKA (reference sequence). The CDR3 spells CSARVLAGGYNEQFF. The CDR3 DNA reads TGCAGTGCTAGGGTCTTAGCGGGAGGCTACAATGAGCAGTTCTTC.

This clonotype showed up just a few times. CDR3 in amino acids: CAISDRTGDEKLFF. CDR3 bases: TGTGCCATCAGCGATCGGACAGGGGATGAAAAACTGTTTTTT. V gene TRBV10-3 combines with J gene TRBJ1-4, with TRBD1 matching over 9 bases. Trimming removed 6 bases from V and 6 bases from J; junction bases left unmatched: 5. The CDR3 has 14 amino acids. The germline gives CDR1 ENHRY, CDR2 SYGVKD.

This clonotype showed up just once. The genes are TRBV27 and TRBJ2-1, with 12 nucleotides matching TRBD2. The junction had 6 bases not matched to a gene; V was cut back by 6 bases and J by 9 bases. CDR1 and CDR2 (germline): MNHEY, SMNVEV (reference sequence). CDR3 length: 14 residues. The CDR3: CASRRLAGVREQFF. CDR3 coding DNA: TGTGCCAGCAGGAGACTAGCGGGAGTACGTGAGCAGTTCTTC.

V gene TRBV29-1 combines with J gene TRBJ1-2, with 7 bases lining up with TRBD1. Germline CDR1 reads SQVTM; CDR2 reads ANQGSEA. V trimming: 3 bases; J trimming: 7 bases; junction bases outside the gene matches: 8. This CDR3 comprises 13 residues. This CDR3 reads CSVDVGGAAGYTF. The CDR3 DNA sequence: TGCAGCGTTGACGTAGGGGGCGCAGCTGGCTACACCTTC. The full variable domain, with the rest looked up from reference TRBV29-1 and TRBJ1-2, is SAVISQKPSRDICQRGTSLTIQCQVDSQVTMMFWYRQQPGQSLTLIATANQGSEATYESGFVIDKFPISRPNLTFSTLTVSNMSPEDSSIYLCSVDVGGAAGYTFGSGTRLTVV.

With regard to this clonotype: Mismatch with germline at one junction end may stem from a read error. This chain joins TRBV7-2 and TRBJ2-3; 9 bases match TRBD2. Germline lookup yields CDR1 SGHTA and CDR2 FQGNSA. CDR3 size: 14 residues. The CDR3 reads CASSLERGADRQYF. The CDR3 DNA is TGTGCCAGCAGCTTAGAGCGGGGGGCAGATAGGCAGTATTTT.

The chain employs TRBV4-1 and TRBJ2-5; a weak D match, TRBD1 (5 bases). CDR3 size: 16 residues. Trimming left V 4 bases short and J 1 base short, with 16 bases between. Germline V gene sequence: CDR1 MGHRA, CDR2 YSYEKL. CDR3 nucleotides: TGCGCCAGCAGCCGAGACGCCTACAGGCCCCAAGAGACCCAGTACTTC. It specifies CASSRDAYRPQETQYF.